A selection of T cell receptor beta chains follows, all from one sample in a study of beta chain features in type 1 diabetes. The table came from immunoSEQ multiplex PCR; TCRdb's copy has only in-frame clones and leaves some out. Among about 110,000 clones, 30% to 50% were seen once, and the ten largest hold around 0.07%. The specimen was stem cell memory CD4+ T cells from blood. The receptors were gathered from a woman between 18 and 29 years old in good health. Both conserved end residues are part of each CDR3. A D gene is named only where the DNA matches it firmly. Size tells how often a clone was seen (once, few, many) or the class of an expanded clone, and some rows leave it out.

size	V	D	J	CDR3	DNA
NA	TRBV6-5	NA	TRBJ2-5	CASSYRGYETQYF	TGTGCCAGCAGTTACCGGGGATACGAGACCCAGTACTTC
NA	TRBV7-9	TRBD1	TRBJ1-2	CASSTRQGGYGYTF	TGTGCCAGCAGCACTCGACAGGGTGGCTATGGCTACACCTTC
few	TRBV5-1	NA	TRBJ1-2	CASSSQGGLGYGYTF	TGCGCCAGCAGCAGTCAGGGAGGTTTGGGCTATGGCTACACCTTC
NA	TRBV5-1	TRBD2	TRBJ2-5	CASSRIRQSAGVETQYF	TGCGCCAGCAGCCGCATCCGTCAATCAGCGGGAGTAGAGACCCAGTACTTC
NA	TRBV4-1	NA	TRBJ1-2	CASSQERGRGYTF	TGCGCCAGCAGCCAAGAACGTGGTCGGGGCTACACCTTC
NA	TRBV4-1	TRBD1	TRBJ1-2	CASSVNRGTGLNYGYTF	TGCGCCAGCAGCGTAAACAGGGGGACCGGCCTAAACTATGGCTACACCTTC
NA	TRBV14	NA	TRBJ2-1	CASSQDWSQLQQFF	TGTGCCAGCAGCCAAGATTGGTCACAGCTCCAGCAGTTCTTC
few	TRBV19	NA	TRBJ1-5	CASSLAPAGSQPQHF	TGTGCCAGTAGCCTGGCCCCAGCAGGGTCTCAGCCCCAGCATTTT
once	TRBV27	NA	TRBJ2-5	CASRRRGKETQYF	TGTGCCAGCAGAAGGCGGGGAAAAGAGACCCAGTACTTC
few	TRBV5-5	NA	TRBJ1-2	CASRLGRTGIYGYTF	TGTGCCAGCAGGTTGGGCCGGACGGGGATCTATGGCTACACCTTC
NA	TRBV5-1	TRBD1	TRBJ2-2	CASRPTGTTGELFF	TGCGCCAGCAGGCCGACAGGGACCACCGGGGAGCTGTTTTTT
NA	TRBV7-2	NA	TRBJ2-1	CASSSGLTPSGEQFF	TGTGCCAGCAGCTCCGGACTAACCCCGTCGGGTGAGCAGTTCTTC
NA	TRBV11-1	NA	TRBJ2-7	CASSPIRALRDEQYF	TGTGCCAGCAGCCCTATTAGGGCCCTCAGGGACGAGCAGTACTTC
NA	TRBV6-1	NA	TRBJ2-1	CASSEVGGSYNEQFF	TGTGCCAGCAGTGAAGTTGGCGGTTCCTACAATGAGCAGTTCTTC
NA	TRBV7-3	TRBD2	TRBJ2-5	CASSRNSGSETQYF	TGTGCCAGCAGCCGAAATAGCGGGAGTGAGACCCAGTACTTC
NA	TRBV30	TRBD2	TRBJ2-5	CAWSELAGQETQYF	TGTGCCTGGAGTGAACTAGCGGGCCAAGAGACCCAGTACTTC
NA	TRBV20-1	NA	TRBJ2-1	CSARAYNEQFF	TGCAGTGCTCGCGCCTACAATGAGCAGTTCTTC
NA	TRBV7-9	NA	TRBJ2-6	CASSSELGVSGANVLTF	TGTGCCAGCAGCTCCGAGCTCGGGGTCTCTGGGGCCAACGTCCTGACTTTC
NA	TRBV10-1	TRBD2	TRBJ2-1	CASSEMSSGSQQFF	TGCGCCAGCAGTGAGATGTCTAGCGGGTCGCAGCAGTTCTTC
NA	TRBV10-3	TRBD2	TRBJ2-7	CAISGQREGEQYF	TGTGCCATCAGTGGGCAGCGGGAGGGCGAGCAGTACTTC
few	TRBV2	NA	TRBJ2-5	CASGAAGWETQYF	TGTGCCAGCGGTGCGGCGGGTTGGGAGACCCAGTACTTC
NA	TRBV4-3	NA	TRBJ1-1	CASSQGTQNTEAFF	TGCGCCAGCAGCCAAGGGACACAAAACACTGAAGCTTTCTTT
NA	TRBV18	NA	TRBJ1-4	CASSPSRQEKLFF	TGTGCCAGCTCACCCTCCCGACAGGAAAAACTGTTTTTT
few	TRBV18	NA	TRBJ2-7	CASSPPAGRDYEQYF	TGTGCCAGCTCACCACCGGCAGGGCGGGACTACGAGCAGTACTTC
NA	TRBV7-2	TRBD1	TRBJ1-2	CASSPDRGGYGYTF	TGTGCCAGCAGCCCGGACAGGGGAGGCTATGGCTACACCTTC
NA	TRBV11-1	NA	TRBJ1-2	CASSLDTVYGYTF	TGTGCCAGCAGCTTAGATACAGTCTATGGCTACACCTTC
few	TRBV30	TRBD1	TRBJ1-4	CAWSGMGQSNEKLFF	TGTGCCTGGAGTGGAATGGGACAGAGCAATGAAAAACTGTTTTTT
NA	TRBV5-1	NA	TRBJ2-2	CASSPRTGRVNTGELFF	TGCGCCAGCAGCCCCCGGACAGGGAGGGTGAACACCGGGGAGCTGTTTTTT
NA	TRBV5-1	TRBD2	TRBJ2-7	CASSLAGVGLAYEQYF	TGCGCCAGCAGCTTGGCGGGGGTTGGACTAGCATACGAGCAGTACTTC
few	TRBV28	NA	TRBJ1-1	CASSLIAMNTEAFF	TGTGCCAGCAGTTTGATAGCCATGAACACTGAAGCTTTCTTT
NA	TRBV7-7	TRBD2	TRBJ2-1	CASSLGRTSGSPSSYNEQFF	TGTGCCAGCAGCTTAGGCCGGACTAGCGGGAGCCCCAGCTCCTACAATGAGCAGTTCTTC
NA	TRBV6-5	NA	TRBJ2-1	CASRRDAAYNEQFF	TGTGCCAGCCGGCGGGATGCGGCCTACAATGAGCAGTTCTTC
few	TRBV5-1	NA	TRBJ2-5	CASSREAAWETQYF	TGCGCCAGCAGCAGAGAAGCTGCGTGGGAGACCCAGTACTTC
once	TRBV7-2	NA	TRBJ2-7	CASSRTPTYEQYF	TGTGCCAGCAGCCGGACTCCGACCTACGAGCAGTACTTC
NA	TRBV2	TRBD2	TRBJ2-1	CASRPLAGGINEQFF	TGTGCCAGCAGACCCCTAGCGGGAGGGATTAATGAGCAGTTCTTC